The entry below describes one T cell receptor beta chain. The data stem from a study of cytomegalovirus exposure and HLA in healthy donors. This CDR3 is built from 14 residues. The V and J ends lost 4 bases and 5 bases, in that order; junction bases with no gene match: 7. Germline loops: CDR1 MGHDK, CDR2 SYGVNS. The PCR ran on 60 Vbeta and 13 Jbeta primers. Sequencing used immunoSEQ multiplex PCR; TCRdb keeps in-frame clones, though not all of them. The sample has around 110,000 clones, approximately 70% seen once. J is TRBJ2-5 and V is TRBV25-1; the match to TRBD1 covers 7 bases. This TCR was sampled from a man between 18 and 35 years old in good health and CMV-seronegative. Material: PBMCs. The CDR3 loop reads CASSASGGWETQYF. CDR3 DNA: TGTGCCAGCAGTGCCTCAGGGGGTTGGGAGACCCAGTACTTC.